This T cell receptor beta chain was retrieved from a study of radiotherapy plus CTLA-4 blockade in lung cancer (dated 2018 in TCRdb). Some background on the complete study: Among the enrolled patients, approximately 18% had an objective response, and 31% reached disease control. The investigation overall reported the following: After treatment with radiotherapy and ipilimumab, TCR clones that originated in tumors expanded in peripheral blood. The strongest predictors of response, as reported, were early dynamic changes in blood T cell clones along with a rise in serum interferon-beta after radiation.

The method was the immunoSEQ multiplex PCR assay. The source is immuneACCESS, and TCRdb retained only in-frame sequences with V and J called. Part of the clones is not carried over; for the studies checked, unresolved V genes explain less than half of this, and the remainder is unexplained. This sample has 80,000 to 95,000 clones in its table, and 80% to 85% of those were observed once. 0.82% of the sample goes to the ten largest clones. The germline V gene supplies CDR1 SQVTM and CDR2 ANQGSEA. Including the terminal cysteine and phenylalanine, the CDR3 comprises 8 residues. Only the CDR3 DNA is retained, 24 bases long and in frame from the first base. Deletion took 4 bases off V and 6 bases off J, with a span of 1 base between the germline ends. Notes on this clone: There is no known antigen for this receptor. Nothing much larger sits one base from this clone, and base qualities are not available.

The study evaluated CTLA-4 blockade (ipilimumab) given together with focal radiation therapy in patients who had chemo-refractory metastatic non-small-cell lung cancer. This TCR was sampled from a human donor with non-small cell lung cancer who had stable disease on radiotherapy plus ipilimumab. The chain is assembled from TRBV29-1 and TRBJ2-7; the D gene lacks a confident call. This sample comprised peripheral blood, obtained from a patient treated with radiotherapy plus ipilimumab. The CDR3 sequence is CSVGEQYF. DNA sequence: TGCAGCGTTGGCGAGCAGTACTTC.